Reported below is one T cell receptor beta chain. Aged 18 to 65, the patients with hyperthyroidism had under 2 months' duration and were newly diagnosed. Other autoimmune diseases, uncontrolled infections, pregnancy or lactation led to the exclusion of patients. This sample stems from a study of Graves' ophthalmopathy and Graves' hyperthyroidism. Study context: Stable hyperthyroidism meant no progression to ophthalmopathy within 18 months of follow-up.

The study amplified TCR beta CDR3 regions using RNA transcripts. An initial RT-PCR round employing HTBI primers preceded a second-round multiplex PCR. TCRdb re-called the multiplex PCR reads through MiXCR, storing one row per CDR3 protein. Of around 1.1 million distinct CDR3 sequences listed, about 40% are singletons. Germline assignment: CDR1 LNHDA and CDR2 SQIVND (reference sequence). With 7 bases clipped from V and 6 bases from J, the junction kept 15 bases outside the gene matches. This CDR3 comprises 16 residues. The specimen sequenced was peripheral blood or thyroid tissue (not recorded which). The receptor was derived from an adult man with Graves' hyperthyroidism. The chain has TRBV19 and TRBJ2-7, with 10 bases identical to TRBD2. The CDR3 spells CASTPRVASGRREQYF. The CDR3 DNA reads as TGTGCCAGTACCCCTCGGGTCGCTAGCGGGAGACGCGAGCAGTACTTC.